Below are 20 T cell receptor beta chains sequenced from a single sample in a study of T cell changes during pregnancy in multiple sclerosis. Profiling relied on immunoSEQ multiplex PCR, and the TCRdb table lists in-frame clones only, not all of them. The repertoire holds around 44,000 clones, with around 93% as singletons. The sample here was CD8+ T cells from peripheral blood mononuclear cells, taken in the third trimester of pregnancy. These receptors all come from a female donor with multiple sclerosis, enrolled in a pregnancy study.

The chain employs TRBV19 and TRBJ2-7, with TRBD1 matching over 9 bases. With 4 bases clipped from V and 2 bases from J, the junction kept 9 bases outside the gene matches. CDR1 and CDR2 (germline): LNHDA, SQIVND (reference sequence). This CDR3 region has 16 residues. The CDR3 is CASSTNPGQGAYEQYF. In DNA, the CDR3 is TGTGCCAGTAGTACCAACCCGGGACAGGGAGCCTACGAGCAGTACTTC.

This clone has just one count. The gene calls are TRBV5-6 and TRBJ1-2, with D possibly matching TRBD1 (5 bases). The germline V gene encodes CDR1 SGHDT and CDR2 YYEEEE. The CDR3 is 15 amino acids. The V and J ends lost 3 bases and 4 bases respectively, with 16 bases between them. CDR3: CASSSGGSVFYGYTF. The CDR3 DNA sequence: TGTGCCAGCAGCTCCGGGGGGAGTGTATTCTATGGCTACACCTTC. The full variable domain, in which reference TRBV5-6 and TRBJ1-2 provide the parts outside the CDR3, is DAGVTQSPTHLIKTRGQQVTLRCSPKSGHDTVSWYQQALGQGPQFIFQYYEEEERQRGNFPDRFSGHQFPNYSSELNVNALLLGDSALYLCASSSGGSVFYGYTFGSGTRLTVV.

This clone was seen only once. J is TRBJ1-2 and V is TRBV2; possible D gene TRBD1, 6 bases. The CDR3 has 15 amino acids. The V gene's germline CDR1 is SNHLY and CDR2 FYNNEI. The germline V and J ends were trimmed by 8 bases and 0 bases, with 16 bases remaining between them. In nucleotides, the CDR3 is TGTGCCAGCCCCGAACAGGGAATGGCTAACTATGGCTACACCTTC. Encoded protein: CASPEQGMANYGYTF. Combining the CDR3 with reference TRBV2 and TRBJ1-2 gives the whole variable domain EPEVTQTPSHQVTQMGQEVILRCVPISNHLYFYWYRQILGQKVEFLVSFYNNEISEKSEIFDDQFSVERPDGSNFTLKIRSTKLEDSAMYFCASPEQGMANYGYTFGSGTRLTVV.

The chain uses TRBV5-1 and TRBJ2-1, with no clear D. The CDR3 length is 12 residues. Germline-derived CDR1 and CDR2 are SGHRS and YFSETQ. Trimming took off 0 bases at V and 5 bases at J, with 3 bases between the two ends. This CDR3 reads CASSLANNEQFF. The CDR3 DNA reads TGCGCCAGCAGCTTGGCCAACAATGAGCAGTTCTTC.

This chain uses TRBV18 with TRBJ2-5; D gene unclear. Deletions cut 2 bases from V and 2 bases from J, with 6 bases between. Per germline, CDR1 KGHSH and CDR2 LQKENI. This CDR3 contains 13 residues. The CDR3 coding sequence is TGTGCCAGCTCACCAGGTCAGCAAGAGACCCAGTACTTC. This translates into CASSPGQQETQYF. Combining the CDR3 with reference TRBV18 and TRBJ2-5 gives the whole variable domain NAGVMQNPRHLVRRRGQEARLRCSPMKGHSHVYWYRQLPEEGLKFMVYLQKENIIDESGMPKERFSAEFPKEGPSILRIQQVVRGDSAAYFCASSPGQQETQYFGPGTRLLVL.

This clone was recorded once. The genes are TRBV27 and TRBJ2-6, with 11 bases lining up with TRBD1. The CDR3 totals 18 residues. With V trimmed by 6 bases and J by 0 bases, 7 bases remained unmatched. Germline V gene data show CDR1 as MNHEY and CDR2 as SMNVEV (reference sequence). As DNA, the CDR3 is TGTGCCAGCAGACAGGGGACAGGGGGATACTCTGGGGCCAACGTCCTGACTTTC. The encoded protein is CASRQGTGGYSGANVLTF. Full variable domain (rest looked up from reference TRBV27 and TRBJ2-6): EAQVTQNPRYLITVTGKKLTVTCSQNMNHEYMSWYRQDPGLGLRQIYYSMNVEVTDKGDVPEGYKVSRKEKRNFPLILESPSPNQTSLYFCASRQGTGGYSGANVLTFGAGSRLTVL.

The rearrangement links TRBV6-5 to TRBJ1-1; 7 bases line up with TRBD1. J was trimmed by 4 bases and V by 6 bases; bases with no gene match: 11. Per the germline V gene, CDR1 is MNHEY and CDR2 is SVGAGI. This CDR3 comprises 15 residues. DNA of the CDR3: TGTGCCAGCAGCCGGCCCCCACAGGGGTCCACTGAAGCTTTCTTT. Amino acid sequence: CASSRPPQGSTEAFF.

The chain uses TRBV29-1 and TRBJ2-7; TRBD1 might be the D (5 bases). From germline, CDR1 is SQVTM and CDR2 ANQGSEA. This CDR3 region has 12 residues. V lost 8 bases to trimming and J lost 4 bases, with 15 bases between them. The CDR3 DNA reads TGCAGCCCGTACAAGGGGAATTACGAGCAGTACTTC. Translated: CSPYKGNYEQYF.

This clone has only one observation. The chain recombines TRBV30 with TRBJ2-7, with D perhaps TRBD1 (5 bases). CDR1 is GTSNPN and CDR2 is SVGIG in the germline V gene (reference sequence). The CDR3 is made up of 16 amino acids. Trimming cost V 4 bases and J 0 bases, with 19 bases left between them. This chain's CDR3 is CAWTPSGQIFSYEQYF. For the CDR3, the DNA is TGTGCCTGGACCCCCTCCGGACAAATCTTCTCCTACGAGCAGTACTTC.

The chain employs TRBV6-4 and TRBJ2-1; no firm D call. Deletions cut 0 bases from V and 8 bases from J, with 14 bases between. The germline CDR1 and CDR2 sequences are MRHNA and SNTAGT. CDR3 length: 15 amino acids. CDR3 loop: CASSDSFLSVDEQFF. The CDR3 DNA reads TGTGCCAGCAGTGACTCTTTCCTTTCGGTCGATGAGCAGTTCTTC.

The CDR3 bases are TGTGCCACCCTCCCTGAGCGGGGAGTGGGGAACACTGAAGCTTTCTTT. The encoded protein is CATLPERGVGNTEAFF. This sequence joins TRBV28 and TRBJ1-1; D not certain. Germline lookup yields CDR1 MDHEN and CDR2 SYDVKM. Trimming left V 10 bases short and J 1 base short, with 22 bases between. The CDR3 spans 16 residues.

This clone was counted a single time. The chain's CDR3 is CAWSVATASYNEQFF. The CDR3, as DNA: TGTGCCTGGAGTGTGGCGACAGCCTCCTACAATGAGCAGTTCTTC. The rearrangement uses TRBV30 and TRBJ2-1; TRBD1 might be the D (5 bases). Germline-derived CDR1 and CDR2 are GTSNPN and SVGIG (reference sequence). Trimming cost V 0 bases and J 0 bases, with 9 bases left between them. The CDR3 totals 15 residues. Using reference TRBV30 and TRBJ2-1 for the parts outside the CDR3, the full variable domain is SQTIHQWPATLVQPVGSPLSLECTVEGTSNPNLYWYRQAAGRGLQLLFYSVGIGQISSEVPQNLSASRPQDRQFILSSKKLLLSDSGFYLCAWSVATASYNEQFFGPGTRLTVL.

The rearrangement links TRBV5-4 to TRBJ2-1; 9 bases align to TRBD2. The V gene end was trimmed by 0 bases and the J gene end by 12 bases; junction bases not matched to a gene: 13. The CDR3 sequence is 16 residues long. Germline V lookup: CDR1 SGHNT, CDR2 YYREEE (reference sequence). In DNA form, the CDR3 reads TGTGCCAGCAGCTTGGAGGTGTTTGCGGGAGGGCCGGGGCAGTTCTTC. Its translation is CASSLEVFAGGPGQFF.

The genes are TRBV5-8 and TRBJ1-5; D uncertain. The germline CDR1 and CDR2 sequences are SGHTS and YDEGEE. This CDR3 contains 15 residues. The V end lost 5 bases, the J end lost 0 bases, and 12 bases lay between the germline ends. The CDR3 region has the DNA TGTGCCAGCAGATCTGGGCCAGCTAGCAATCAGCCCCAGCATTTT. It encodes CASRSGPASNQPQHF.

The chain's CDR3 is CASSLGGTVYEQYF. In DNA, the CDR3 is TGTGCCAGCAGCTTAGGTGGCACCGTTTACGAGCAGTACTTC. The V call is TRBV11-2, the J call TRBJ2-7; D remains unclear. Looked up from germline, CDR1 is SGHAT and CDR2 is FQNNGV. Trimming left V 1 base short and J 4 bases short, with 11 bases between. This CDR3 is built from 14 residues.

In nucleotides, the CDR3 is TGTGCCAGCAGCTTCCCCTTCTCTGGGGCCAACGTCCTGACTTTC. Translation: CASSFPFSGANVLTF. The chain links TRBV5-6 to TRBJ2-6; no definite D call. The germline V gene encodes CDR1 SGHDT and CDR2 YYEEEE. CDR3 size: 15 residues. Deletions cut 2 bases from V and 0 bases from J, with 6 bases between. The variable domain in full, completed from reference TRBV5-6 and TRBJ2-6, reads DAGVTQSPTHLIKTRGQQVTLRCSPKSGHDTVSWYQQALGQGPQFIFQYYEEEERQRGNFPDRFSGHQFPNYSSELNVNALLLGDSALYLCASSFPFSGANVLTFGAGSRLTVL.

The DNA of the CDR3 is TGTGCCGCAATAAAGACAGTTTCCCCTCAAGCCCAGCATTTT. This gives the protein CAAIKTVSPQAQHF. The chain combines TRBV28 with TRBJ1-5, with D tentatively TRBD1 (5 bases). This CDR3 spans 14 amino acids. Germline CDR1 is MDHEN and CDR2 is SYDVKM. Trimming left V 11 bases short and J 11 bases short, with 25 bases between. Drawing the rest from reference TRBV28 and TRBJ1-5, the complete variable domain is DVKVTQSSRYLVKRTGEKVFLECVQDMDHENMFWYRQDPGLGLRLIYFSYDVKMKEKGDIPEGYSVSREKKERFSLILESASTNQTSMYLCAAIKTVSPQAQHFGDGTRLSIL.

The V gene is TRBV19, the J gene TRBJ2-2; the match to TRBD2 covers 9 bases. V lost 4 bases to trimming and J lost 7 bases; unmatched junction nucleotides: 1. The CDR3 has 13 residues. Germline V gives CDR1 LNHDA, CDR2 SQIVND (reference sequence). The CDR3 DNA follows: TGTGCCAGTAGTACGCGGGAGGGCGGGGAGCTGTTTTTT. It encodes CASSTREGGELFF.

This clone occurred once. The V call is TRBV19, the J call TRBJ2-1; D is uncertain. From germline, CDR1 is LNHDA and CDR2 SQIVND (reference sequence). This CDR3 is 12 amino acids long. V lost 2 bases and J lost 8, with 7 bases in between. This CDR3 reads CASSINSYEQFF. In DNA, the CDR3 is TGTGCCAGTAGTATAAACTCCTATGAGCAGTTCTTC.

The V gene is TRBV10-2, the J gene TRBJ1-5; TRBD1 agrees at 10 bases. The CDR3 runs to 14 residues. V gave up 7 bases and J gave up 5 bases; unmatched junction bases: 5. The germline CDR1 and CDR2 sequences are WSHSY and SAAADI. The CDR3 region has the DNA TGCGCCAGCAAGGACAGGGGGTTAGATCAGCCCCAGCATTTT. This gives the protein CASKDRGLDQPQHF.